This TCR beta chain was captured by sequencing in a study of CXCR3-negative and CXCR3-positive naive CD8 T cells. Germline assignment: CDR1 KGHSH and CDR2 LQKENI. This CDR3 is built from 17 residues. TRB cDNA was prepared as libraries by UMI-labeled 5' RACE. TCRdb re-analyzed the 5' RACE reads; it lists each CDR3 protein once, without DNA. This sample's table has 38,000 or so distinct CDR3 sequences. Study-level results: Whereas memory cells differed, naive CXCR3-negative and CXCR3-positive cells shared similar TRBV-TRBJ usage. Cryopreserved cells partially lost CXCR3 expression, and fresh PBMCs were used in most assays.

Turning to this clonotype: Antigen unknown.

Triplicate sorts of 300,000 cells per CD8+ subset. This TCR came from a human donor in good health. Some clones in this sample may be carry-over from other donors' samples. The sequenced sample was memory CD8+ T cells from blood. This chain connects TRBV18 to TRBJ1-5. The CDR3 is CASSPDLLQNSNRPQHF.